This passage covers 26 T cell receptor beta chains from one sample sequenced in a study of T cells in tumors after PD-1 blockade. Profiled with immunoSEQ multiplex PCR; TCRdb holds only in-frame clones, not every one. Of fewer than 55,000 clones listed, 81% are singletons. This sample comprised PBMCs, obtained before anti-PD-1 treatment. These receptors originate from a human donor with basal cell carcinoma.

This clone was found a few times. The chain links TRBV29-1 to TRBJ2-1; 9 nucleotides align to TRBD1. J gave up 9 bases and V 7 bases, and 10 bases lay outside the gene matches. Germline CDR1 SQVTM, CDR2 ANQGSEA. There are 13 residues in the CDR3. The CDR3 bases are TGCAGCGCTGCGGGACAGGGCCGAGGTGAGCAGTTCTTC. Amino acids: CSAAGQGRGEQFF.

The V gene is TRBV5-1, the J gene TRBJ2-1; 13 positions match TRBD2. The V gene's germline CDR1 is SGHRS and CDR2 YFSETQ. V lost 3 bases, J lost 4 bases, and 4 bases stayed unmatched. The CDR3 loop spans 16 amino acids. The chain's CDR3 is CASSSTSGGLYNEQFF. The CDR3 DNA reads as TGCGCCAGCAGCTCGACTAGCGGGGGGTTGTACAATGAGCAGTTCTTC.

Here the CDR3 reads CASSQGQGINEQYF. The CDR3 DNA sequence: TGTGCCAGCAGCCAAGGACAGGGTATCAACGAGCAGTACTTC. This chain joins TRBV7-2 and TRBJ2-7, with 8 nucleotides matching TRBD1. V gave up 5 bases and J gave up 5 bases; unmatched junction bases: 8. CDR1 is SGHTA and CDR2 is FQGNSA in the germline V gene. CDR3 size: 14 residues. Full variable domain (rest looked up from reference TRBV7-2 and TRBJ2-7): GAGVSQSPSNKVTEKGKDVELRCDPISGHTALYWYRQSLGQGLEFLIYFQGNSAPDKSGLPSDRFSAERTGGSVSTLTIQRTQQEDSAVYLCASSQGQGINEQYFGPGTRLTVT.

This clone appeared a single time. The chain uses TRBV6-6 and TRBJ1-3; D may be TRBD1 (5 bases). The CDR3 has 15 amino acids. The germline V gene encodes CDR1 MNHNY and CDR2 SVGAGI (reference sequence). V was shortened by 4 bases and J by 4 bases, with 14 bases between the two germline ends. For the CDR3, the DNA is TGTGCCAGCAGTTCCTCCGGGACTGTGGGAAACACCATATATTTT. This codes for CASSSSGTVGNTIYF.

V and J are TRBV30 and TRBJ1-2, with D unclear. V dropped 2 bases and J dropped 7 bases, with 17 bases sitting between them. Germline CDR1 is GTSNPN and CDR2 is SVGIG (reference sequence). This CDR3 has 14 residues. The CDR3 coding sequence is TGTGCCTGGAGTACCCAAATCCCGGCTGGTGGCTACACCTTC. This codes for CAWSTQIPAGGYTF.

V usage is TRBV11-3 and J usage is TRBJ2-1; D remains ambiguous. Germline loops: CDR1 SGHNT, CDR2 YENEEA. This CDR3 region has 12 residues. V lost 3 bases to trimming and J lost 5 bases, with 5 bases between them. The CDR3: CASSFGDNEQFF. CDR3 DNA sequence: TGTGCCAGCAGCTTTGGGGACAATGAGCAGTTCTTC.

V usage is TRBV5-6 and J usage is TRBJ1-5; weak D call: TRBD1 (6 bases). V was cut by 1 base and J by 3 bases, with 8 bases left in between. CDR1 and CDR2 from the germline V gene are SGHDT and YYEEEE. CDR3 length: 14 amino acids. The CDR3 here is CASSLTGSNQPQHF. The CDR3 DNA reads TGTGCCAGCAGCTTGACAGGGTCCAATCAGCCCCAGCATTTT. Combining the CDR3 with reference TRBV5-6 and TRBJ1-5 gives the whole variable domain DAGVTQSPTHLIKTRGQQVTLRCSPKSGHDTVSWYQQALGQGPQFIFQYYEEEERQRGNFPDRFSGHQFPNYSSELNVNALLLGDSALYLCASSLTGSNQPQHFGDGTRLSIL.

The chain combines TRBV10-3 with TRBJ2-2; possibly TRBD2 for D (5 bases). The CDR3 runs to 14 residues. Germline assignment: CDR1 ENHRY and CDR2 SYGVKD. V was cut by 5 bases and J by 6 bases, with 13 bases left in between. CDR3 sequence reads: CAISPPEGSGELFF. Written as DNA, the CDR3 is TGTGCCATCAGTCCCCCCGAGGGTTCCGGGGAGCTGTTTTTT.

V usage is TRBV4-1 and J usage is TRBJ2-5, with D possibly being TRBD2 (5 bases). Trimming pared 2 bases from V and 2 bases from J, leaving 9 bases between. CDR1 and CDR2 from the germline V gene are MGHRA and YSYEKL. CDR3 length equals 14 residues. CDR3 coding DNA: TGCGCCAGCAGCCAACAAGCGGAACAAGAGACCCAGTACTTC. Its translation: CASSQQAEQETQYF.

The chain couples TRBV4-1 to TRBJ2-1; 8 bases are shared with TRBD1. Germline values: CDR1 MGHRA, CDR2 YSYEKL. CDR3 length: 16 amino acids. The junction had 4 bases not matched to a gene; V was cut back by 2 bases and J by 1 base. CDR3: CASSQLGQVSYNEQFF. The CDR3 DNA sequence: TGCGCCAGCAGCCAATTGGGACAGGTTTCCTACAATGAGCAGTTCTTC.

The V call is TRBV7-8, the J call TRBJ2-7; D may correspond to TRBD1 or TRBD2 (7 bases each). Trimming removed 4 bases at V and 1 base at J, with 20 bases between. The CDR3 runs to 17 residues. Germline V gene data show CDR1 as SGHVS and CDR2 as FQNEAQ. CDR3 bases: TGTGCCAGCAGCTCTCGACAGGGAGGGGGTTTATCCTACGAGCAGTACTTC. Protein sequence: CASSSRQGGGLSYEQYF. The full variable domain, in which reference TRBV7-8 and TRBJ2-7 provide the parts outside the CDR3, is GAGVSQSPRYKVAKRGQDVALRCDPISGHVSLFWYQQALGQGPEFLTYFQNEAQLDKSGLPSDRFFAERPEGSVSTLKIQRTQQEDSAVYLCASSSRQGGGLSYEQYFGPGTRLTVT.

This clone was seen only once. This sequence joins TRBV21-1 and TRBJ2-1. TRBV21-1 is shown as a pseudogene. This CDR3 has 20 amino acids. CDR3 protein: CASSKEVGSGVAAGYNEQFF. The CDR3 bases are TGTGCCAGCAGCAAAGAAGTCGGCTCTGGGGTCGCCGCCGGATACAATGAGCAGTTCTTC.

The gene calls are TRBV2 and TRBJ1-1; a possible D gene is TRBD1 (5 bases). The CDR3 loop spans 13 amino acids. Deletions cut 5 bases from V and 2 bases from J, with 9 bases between. Germline V gives CDR1 SNHLY, CDR2 FYNNEI. The CDR3 protein is CASSSGLNTEAFF. DNA of the CDR3: TGTGCCAGCAGTTCGGGACTTAACACTGAAGCTTTCTTT.

The chain links TRBV13 to TRBJ2-2; maybe TRBD1 (6 bases). Germline V gene sequence: CDR1 PRHDT, CDR2 FYEKMQ (reference sequence). V was clipped by 4 bases and J by 1 base, with 13 bases between them. The CDR3 runs 16 residues. This chain's CDR3 is CASSSPRDKNTGELFF. The CDR3 bases are TGTGCCAGCAGCTCCCCCCGGGACAAGAACACCGGGGAGCTGTTTTTT. The complete variable domain, with remaining parts taken from reference TRBV13 and TRBJ2-2, reads AAGVIQSPRHLIKEKRETATLKCYPIPRHDTVYWYQQGPGQDPQFLISFYEKMQSDKGSIPDRFSAQQFSDYHSELNMSSLELGDSALYFCASSSPRDKNTGELFFGEGSRLTVL.

The gene calls are TRBV3-1 (or the pseudogene TRBV3-2) and TRBJ2-2, with a possible D match to TRBD2 (6 bases). The CDR3 sequence is 15 residues long. Germline CDR1 is LGHDT and CDR2 is YNNKEL (reference sequence). Trimming left V 1 base short and J 6 bases short, with 12 bases between. CDR3 in amino acids: CASSQGRRDAGELFF. Here the CDR3 DNA reads TGTGCCAGCAGCCAAGGTCGGCGGGATGCCGGGGAGCTGTTTTTT.

The gene calls are TRBV6-6 and TRBJ1-4, with D perhaps matching TRBD1 (6 bases). This CDR3 is 14 amino acids long. Germline-derived CDR1 and CDR2 are MNHNY and SVGAGI (reference sequence). Trimming took off 5 bases at V and 6 bases at J, with 13 bases between the two ends. CDR3 loop: CASSPTGSYEKLFF. CDR3 DNA sequence: TGTGCCAGCAGTCCTACAGGGTCTTATGAAAAACTGTTTTTT.

The chain couples TRBV30 to TRBJ2-7, with D perhaps matching TRBD1 (5 bases). V shed 0 bases and J shed 7 bases, with 13 bases lying between them. Germline loops: CDR1 GTSNPN, CDR2 SVGIG (reference sequence). The CDR3 covers 13 residues. The CDR3 DNA reads TGTGCCTGGAGTGTGAACGCCAGGGTTGAGCAGTACTTC. It translates to CAWSVNARVEQYF.

This chain links TRBV6-6 with TRBJ2-7; TRBD2 agrees at 8 bases. V lost 6 bases and J lost 5; bases outside the gene matches: 12. Germline lookup yields CDR1 MNHNY and CDR2 SVGAGI (reference sequence). CDR3 length: 15 residues. The CDR3 loop reads CASRAFSGGPNEQYF. For the CDR3, the DNA is TGTGCCAGCAGGGCGTTTTCGGGGGGGCCAAACGAGCAGTACTTC.

The chain couples TRBV21-1 to TRBJ2-1; TRBD1, the table's D call, lacks a check against the DNA. TRBV21-1 is assigned pseudogene status. The CDR3 spans 13 residues. The CDR3 sequence: CASSKTQGNEQFF. Here the CDR3 DNA reads TGTGCCAGCAGCAAAACACAGGGCAATGAGCAGTTCTTC.

The CDR3 here is CATTADRDDEQFF. The DNA for the CDR3 is TGTGCCACCACCGCCGACAGGGACGATGAGCAGTTCTTC. This rearrangement joins TRBV24-1 to TRBJ2-1, with 7 bases aligning to TRBD1. Germline V gene data show CDR1 as KGHDR and CDR2 as SFDVKD. This CDR3 is 13 amino acids long. Trimming at V came to 8 bases and at J to 8 bases, leaving 8 bases not matched to a gene.

CDR3 sequence reads: CASSPFGENTEAFF. The CDR3, as DNA: TGTGCCAGCAGCCCCTTCGGGGAGAACACTGAAGCTTTCTTT. The gene calls are TRBV3-1 (or the pseudogene TRBV3-2) and TRBJ1-1; D gene unclear. Trimming took 4 bases from V and 1 from J, leaving 10 bases between them. Germline-derived CDR1 and CDR2 are LGHDT and YNNKEL (reference sequence). The CDR3 extends over 14 amino acids.

The chain employs TRBV30 and TRBJ1-2, with 8 bases aligning to TRBD1. The CDR3 has 15 residues. With V trimmed by 3 bases and J by 3 bases, 9 bases remained unmatched. Germline V lookup: CDR1 GTSNPN, CDR2 SVGIG (reference sequence). CDR3 bases: TGTGCCTGGAGGGACAGGGACTTAGCCTACTATGGCTACACCTTC. Protein product: CAWRDRDLAYYGYTF.

The chain carries TRBV6-4 and TRBJ2-1; TRBD1 might be the D (5 bases). The CDR3 has 13 residues. Germline assignment: CDR1 MRHNA and CDR2 SNTAGT. Trimming cost V 3 bases and J 6 bases, with 9 bases left between them. The CDR3 sequence is CASSDGAFNEQFF. The CDR3 bases are TGTGCCAGCAGTGATGGGGCCTTCAATGAGCAGTTCTTC.

The chain links TRBV6-5 to TRBJ1-5; TRBD1 agrees at 7 bases. The CDR3 loop spans 14 amino acids. The V gene's germline CDR1 is MNHEY and CDR2 SVGAGI. V gave up 6 bases and J gave up 3 bases; unmatched junction bases: 5. This CDR3 reads CASSPTGFNQPQHF. CDR3 DNA: TGTGCCAGCAGCCCGACAGGGTTCAATCAGCCCCAGCATTTT.

The rearrangement joins TRBV12-3 or TRBV12-4 to TRBJ2-1, with D uncertain. This CDR3 has 11 amino acids. V lost 5 bases to trimming and J lost 5 bases, with 4 bases between them. The CDR3 DNA reads as TGTGCCAGCAGTCGTAACAATGAGCAGTTCTTC. Translated: CASSRNNEQFF.

The rearrangement joins TRBV5-1 to TRBJ2-3; no clear D gene. The CDR3 covers 18 residues. V shed 0 bases and J shed 0 bases, with 17 bases lying between them. Germline CDR1 is SGHRS and CDR2 is YFSETQ. The CDR3 nucleotides are TGCGCCAGCAGCTTGGGGATAGTATTAGCTCCTAGCACAGATACGCAGTATTTT. Protein sequence: CASSLGIVLAPSTDTQYF.